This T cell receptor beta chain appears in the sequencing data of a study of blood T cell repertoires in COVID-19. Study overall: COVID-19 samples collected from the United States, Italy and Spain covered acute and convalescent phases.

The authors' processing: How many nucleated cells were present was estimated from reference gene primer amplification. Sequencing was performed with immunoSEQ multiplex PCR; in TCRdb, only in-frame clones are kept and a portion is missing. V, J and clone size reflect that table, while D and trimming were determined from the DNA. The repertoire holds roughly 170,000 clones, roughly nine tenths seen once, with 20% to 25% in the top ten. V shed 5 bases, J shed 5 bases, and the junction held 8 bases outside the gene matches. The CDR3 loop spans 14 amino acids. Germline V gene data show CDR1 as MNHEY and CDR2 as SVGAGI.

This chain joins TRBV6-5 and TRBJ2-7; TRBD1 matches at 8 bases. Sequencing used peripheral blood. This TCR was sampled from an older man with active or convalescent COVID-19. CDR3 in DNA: TGTGCCAGCAGTCTACAGGGGGTGGGCGACGAGCAGTACTTC. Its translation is CASSLQGVGDEQYF.